This T cell receptor beta chain was sequenced for a study of blood T cell repertoires in COVID-19. Study overall: COVID-19 samples collected from the United States, Italy and Spain covered acute and convalescent phases. Sources were T cells, B-cell-depleted T cells, or PBMCs; the material itself was cDNA or gDNA.

Here immunoSEQ multiplex PCR was the method, and the copy in TCRdb shows in-frame clones only, minus some. Of 160,000 or so clones listed, about 88% are singletons. The sequence was obtained from a man in his fifties or sixties with active or convalescent COVID-19. The sequencing input was peripheral blood.

For the CDR3, the DNA is TGTGCCAGCAGCCGAACAGCGGGAGGGACCTACGAGCAGTACTTC. Its translation is CASSRTAGGTYEQYF. This chain links TRBV7-8 with TRBJ2-7; TRBD2 agrees at 10 bases. The CDR3 totals 15 residues. V lost 5 bases to trimming and J lost 2 bases; unmatched junction nucleotides: 6. Germline CDR1 reads SGHVS; CDR2 reads FQNEAQ.